The entry that follows covers one T cell receptor beta chain sequence. The entry originates in a study of blood T cell repertoires in COVID-19. Study overall: Whether acute or convalescent, the COVID-19 samples came from the United States, Italy and Spain. In each case, the material was cDNA or gDNA derived from T cells, B-cell-depleted T cells, or PBMCs.

Per the authors' pipeline: Amplification from reference gene primers served as the basis for estimated nucleated cell counts. Measured with immunoSEQ multiplex PCR; TCRdb has only the in-frame clones, and not every one. D and trimming were read from the DNA, whereas the V and J calls and clone size are those reported in that table. The sample carries 200,000 to 250,000 clones, around 80% recorded once. The origin of this receptor is a woman aged 18-29 years with acute or convalescent COVID-19. The sample comprised peripheral blood.

Here the CDR3 reads CSVGEDYGYTF. In DNA form, the CDR3 reads TGCAGCGTTGGCGAGGACTATGGCTACACCTTC. V usage is TRBV29-1 and J usage is TRBJ1-2; D not certain. With 4 bases removed from V and 3 bases from J, the gap between germline ends came to 6 bases. The CDR3 runs 11 residues. Looked up from germline, CDR1 is SQVTM and CDR2 is ANQGSEA.